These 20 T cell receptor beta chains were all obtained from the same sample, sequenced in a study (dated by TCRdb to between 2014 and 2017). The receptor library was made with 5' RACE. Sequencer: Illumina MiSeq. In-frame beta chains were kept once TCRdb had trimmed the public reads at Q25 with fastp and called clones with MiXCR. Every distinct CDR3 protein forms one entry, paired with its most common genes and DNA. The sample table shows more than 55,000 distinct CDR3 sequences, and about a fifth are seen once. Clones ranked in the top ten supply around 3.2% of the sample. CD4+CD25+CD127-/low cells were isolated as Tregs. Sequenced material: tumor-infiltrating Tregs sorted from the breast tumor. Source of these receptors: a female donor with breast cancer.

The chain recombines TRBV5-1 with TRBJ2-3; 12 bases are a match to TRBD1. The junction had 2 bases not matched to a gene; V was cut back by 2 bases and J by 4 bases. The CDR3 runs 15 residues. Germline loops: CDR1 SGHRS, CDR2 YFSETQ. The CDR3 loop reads CASSFGTGGADTQYF. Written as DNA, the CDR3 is TGCGCCAGCAGCTTCGGGACAGGGGGCGCAGATACGCAGTATTTT.

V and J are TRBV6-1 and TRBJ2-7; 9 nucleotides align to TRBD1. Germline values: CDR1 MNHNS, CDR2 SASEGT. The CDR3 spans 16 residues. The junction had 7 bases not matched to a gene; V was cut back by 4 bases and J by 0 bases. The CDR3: CASSGGGTGLSYEQYF. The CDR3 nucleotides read TGTGCCAGCAGTGGGGGAGGGACAGGGCTCTCCTACGAGCAGTACTTC.

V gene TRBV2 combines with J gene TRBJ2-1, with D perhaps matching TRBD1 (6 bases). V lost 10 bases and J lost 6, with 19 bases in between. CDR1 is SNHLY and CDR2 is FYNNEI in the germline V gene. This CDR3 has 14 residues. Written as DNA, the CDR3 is TGTGCCAACAGCAAGGGACAATTCGGCAATGAGCAGTTCTTC. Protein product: CANSKGQFGNEQFF. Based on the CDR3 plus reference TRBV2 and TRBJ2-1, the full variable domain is EPEVTQTPSHQVTQMGQEVILRCVPISNHLYFYWYRQILGQKVEFLVSFYNNEISEKSEIFDDQFSVERPDGSNFTLKIRSTKLEDSAMYFCANSKGQFGNEQFFGPGTRLTVL.

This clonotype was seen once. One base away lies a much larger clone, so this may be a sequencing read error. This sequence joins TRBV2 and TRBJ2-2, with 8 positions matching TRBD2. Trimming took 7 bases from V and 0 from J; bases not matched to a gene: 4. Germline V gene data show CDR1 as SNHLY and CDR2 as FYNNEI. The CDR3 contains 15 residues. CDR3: CASNQAGANTGELFF. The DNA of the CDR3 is TGTGCCAGCAACCAAGCGGGGGCGAACACCGGGGAGCTGTTTTTT.

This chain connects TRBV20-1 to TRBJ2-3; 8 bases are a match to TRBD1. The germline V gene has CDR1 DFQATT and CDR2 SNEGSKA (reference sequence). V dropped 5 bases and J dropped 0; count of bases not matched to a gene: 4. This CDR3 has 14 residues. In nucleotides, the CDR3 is TGCAGTGCTCTCGACAGGGGAAGCACAGATACGCAGTATTTT. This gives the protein CSALDRGSTDTQYF.

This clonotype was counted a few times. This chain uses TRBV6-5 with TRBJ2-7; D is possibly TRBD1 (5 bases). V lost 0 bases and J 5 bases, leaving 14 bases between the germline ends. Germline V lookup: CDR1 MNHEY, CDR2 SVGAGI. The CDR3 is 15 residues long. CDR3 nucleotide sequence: TGTGCCAGCAGTTACTCGACAGTCATTAGGGACGAGCAGTACTTC. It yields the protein CASSYSTVIRDEQYF.

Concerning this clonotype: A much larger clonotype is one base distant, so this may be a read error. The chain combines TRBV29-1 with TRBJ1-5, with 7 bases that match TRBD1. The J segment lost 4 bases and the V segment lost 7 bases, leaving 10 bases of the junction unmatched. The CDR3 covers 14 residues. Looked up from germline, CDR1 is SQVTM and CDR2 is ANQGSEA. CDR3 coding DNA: TGCAGCGCTTCTCAGGGGGGCTCTAATCAGCCCCAGCATTTT. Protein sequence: CSASQGGSNQPQHF. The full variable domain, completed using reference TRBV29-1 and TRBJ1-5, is SAVISQKPSRDICQRGTSLTIQCQVDSQVTMMFWYRQQPGQSLTLIATANQGSEATYESGFVIDKFPISRPNLTFSTLTVSNMSPEDSSIYLCSASQGGSNQPQHFGDGTRLSIL.

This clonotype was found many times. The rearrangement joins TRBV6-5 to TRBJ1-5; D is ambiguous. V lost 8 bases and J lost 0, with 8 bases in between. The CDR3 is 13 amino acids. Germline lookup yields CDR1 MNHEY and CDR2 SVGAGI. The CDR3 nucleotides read TGTGCCAGCGCACGGGGTAGCAATCAGCCCCAGCATTTT. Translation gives CASARGSNQPQHF.

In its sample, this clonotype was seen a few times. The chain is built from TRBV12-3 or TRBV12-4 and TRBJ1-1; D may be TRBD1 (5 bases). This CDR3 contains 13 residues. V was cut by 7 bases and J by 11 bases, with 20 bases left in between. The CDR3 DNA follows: TGTGCCAGCACCCCACAGCCCAGGGTGGAGGCTTTCTTT. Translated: CASTPQPRVEAFF.

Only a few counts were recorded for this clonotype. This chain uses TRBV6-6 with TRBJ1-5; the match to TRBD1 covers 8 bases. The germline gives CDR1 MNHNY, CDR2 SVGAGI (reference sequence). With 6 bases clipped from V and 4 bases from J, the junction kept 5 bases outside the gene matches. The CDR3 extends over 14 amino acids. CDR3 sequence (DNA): TGTGCCAGCAGCCGGGACAGGATTAATCAGCCCCAGCATTTT. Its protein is CASSRDRINQPQHF.

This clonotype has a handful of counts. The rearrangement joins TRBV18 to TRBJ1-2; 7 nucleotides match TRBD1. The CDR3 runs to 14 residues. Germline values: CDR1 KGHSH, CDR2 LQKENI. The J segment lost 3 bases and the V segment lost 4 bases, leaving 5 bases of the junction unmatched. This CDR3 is CASSLDRADYGYTF. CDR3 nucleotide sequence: TGTGCCAGCTCACTTGACAGGGCTGACTATGGCTACACCTTC. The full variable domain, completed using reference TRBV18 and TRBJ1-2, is NAGVMQNPRHLVRRRGQEARLRCSPMKGHSHVYWYRQLPEEGLKFMVYLQKENIIDESGMPKERFSAEFPKEGPSILRIQQVVRGDSAAYFCASSLDRADYGYTFGSGTRLTVV.

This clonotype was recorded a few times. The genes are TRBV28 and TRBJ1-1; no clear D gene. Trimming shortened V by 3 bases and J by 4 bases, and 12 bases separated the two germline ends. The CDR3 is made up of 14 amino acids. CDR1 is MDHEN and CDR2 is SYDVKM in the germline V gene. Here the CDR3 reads CASSLPTRGTEAFF. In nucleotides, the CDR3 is TGTGCCAGCAGTTTGCCTACCCGGGGCACTGAAGCTTTCTTT.

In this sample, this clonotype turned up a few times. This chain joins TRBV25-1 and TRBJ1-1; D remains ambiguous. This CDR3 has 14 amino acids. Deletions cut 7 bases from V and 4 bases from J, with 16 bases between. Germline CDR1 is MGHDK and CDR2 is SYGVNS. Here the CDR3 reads CASTTGVRSTEAFF. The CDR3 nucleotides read TGTGCCAGCACTACCGGGGTTCGAAGCACTGAAGCTTTCTTT. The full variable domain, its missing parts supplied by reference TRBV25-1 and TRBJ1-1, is EADIYQTPRYLVIGTGKKITLECSQTMGHDKMYWYQQDPGMELHLIHYSYGVNSTEKGDLSSESTVSRIRTEHFPLTLESARPSHTSQYLCASTTGVRSTEAFFGQGTRLTVV.

CDR3 DNA: TGCAGTGCTAGAGAGGGGGGGGCCACTGAAGCTTTCTTT. Translation: CSAREGGATEAFF. This chain uses TRBV20-1 with TRBJ1-1, with D possibly matching TRBD1 (6 bases). Trimming cost V 0 bases and J 4 bases, with 9 bases left between them. Germline loops: CDR1 DFQATT, CDR2 SNEGSKA (reference sequence). The CDR3 runs 13 residues.

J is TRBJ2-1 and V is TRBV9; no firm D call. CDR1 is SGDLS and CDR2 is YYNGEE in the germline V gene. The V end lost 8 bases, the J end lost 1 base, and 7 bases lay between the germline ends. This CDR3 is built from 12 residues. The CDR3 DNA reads TGTGCCAGTGGGAAATCCTACAATGAGCAGTTCTTC. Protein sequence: CASGKSYNEQFF.

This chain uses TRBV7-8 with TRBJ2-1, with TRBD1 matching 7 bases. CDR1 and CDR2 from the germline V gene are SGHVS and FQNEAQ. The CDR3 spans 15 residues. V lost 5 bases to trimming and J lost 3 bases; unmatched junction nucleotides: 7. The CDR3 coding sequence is TGTGCCAGCAGCCAACGACAGGGTAGCTACAATGAGCAGTTCTTC. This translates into CASSQRQGSYNEQFF.

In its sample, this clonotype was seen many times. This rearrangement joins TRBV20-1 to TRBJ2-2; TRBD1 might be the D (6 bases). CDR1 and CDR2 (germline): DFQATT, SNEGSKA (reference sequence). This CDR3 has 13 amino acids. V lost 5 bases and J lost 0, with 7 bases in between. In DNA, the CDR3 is TGCAGTGCTTGGGACACGAACACCGGGGAGCTGTTTTTT. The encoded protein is CSAWDTNTGELFF.

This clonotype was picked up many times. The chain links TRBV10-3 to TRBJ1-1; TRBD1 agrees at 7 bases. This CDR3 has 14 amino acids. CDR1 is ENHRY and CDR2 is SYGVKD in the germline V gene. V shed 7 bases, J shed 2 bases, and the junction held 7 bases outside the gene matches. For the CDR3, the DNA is TGTGCCATCACTACCGGGACAGTTAACACTGAAGCTTTCTTT. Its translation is CAITTGTVNTEAFF.

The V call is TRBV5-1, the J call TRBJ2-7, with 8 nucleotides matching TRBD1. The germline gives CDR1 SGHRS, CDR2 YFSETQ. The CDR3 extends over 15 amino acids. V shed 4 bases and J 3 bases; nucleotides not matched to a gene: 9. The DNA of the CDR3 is TGCGCCAGCAGCCGGGAAACAGGGGGGAACTACGAGCAGTACTTC. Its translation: CASSRETGGNYEQYF.

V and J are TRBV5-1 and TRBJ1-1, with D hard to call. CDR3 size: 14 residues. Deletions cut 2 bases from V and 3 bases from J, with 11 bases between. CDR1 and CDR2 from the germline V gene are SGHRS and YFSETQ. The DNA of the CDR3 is TGCGCCAGCAGCTTTGGTGGCATTCACACTGAAGCTTTCTTT. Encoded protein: CASSFGGIHTEAFF.